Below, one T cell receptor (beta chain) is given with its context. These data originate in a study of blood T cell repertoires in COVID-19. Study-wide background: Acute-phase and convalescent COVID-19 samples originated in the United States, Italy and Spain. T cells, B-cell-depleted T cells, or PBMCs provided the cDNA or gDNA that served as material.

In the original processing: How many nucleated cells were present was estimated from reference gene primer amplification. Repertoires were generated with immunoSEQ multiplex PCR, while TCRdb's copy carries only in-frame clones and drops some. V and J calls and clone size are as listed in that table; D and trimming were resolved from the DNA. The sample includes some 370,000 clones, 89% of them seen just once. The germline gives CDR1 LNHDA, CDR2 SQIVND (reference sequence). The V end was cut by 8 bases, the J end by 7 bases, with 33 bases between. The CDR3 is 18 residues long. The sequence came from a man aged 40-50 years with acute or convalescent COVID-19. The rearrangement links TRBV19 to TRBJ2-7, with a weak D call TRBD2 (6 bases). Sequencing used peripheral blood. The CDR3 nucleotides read TGTGCCAGTTCAATGCTGAGTGCCGGGACTGGCGATTCCCGTGAGCAGTACTTC. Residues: CASSMLSAGTGDSREQYF.